Each of the 23 T cell receptor beta chains below was sequenced from the same sample in a study of blood T cells in healthy people across ages. Through a sample-barcoded 5' primer and a J-beta primer mix, a second PCR was run for 7 to 11 cycles. TCRdb re-analysed the 5' RACE reads in MiXCR, keeping a single row per CDR3 protein. The sample yields around 1.7 million distinct CDR3 sequences, 28% seen once. The source material was blood. Receptors were obtained from a young woman in good health.

The V and J genes are TRBV12-3 or TRBV12-4 and TRBJ2-7, with D perhaps matching TRBD1 (6 bases). Trimming pared 0 bases from V and 4 bases from J, leaving 10 bases between. The CDR3 consists of 14 residues. CDR3 protein: CASSLARGKYEQYF. In nucleotides, the CDR3 is TGTGCCAGCAGTTTAGCAAGGGGGAAGTACGAGCAGTACTTC.

Many counts were recorded for this clonotype. A junction end diverges from the germline sequence, so it may reflect a read error. The V and J genes are TRBV7-9 and TRBJ2-6; D is uncertain. The CDR3 runs to 15 residues. The germline V gene has CDR1 SEHNR and CDR2 FQNEAQ (reference sequence). The CDR3 DNA reads as TGTGCCAGCAGCCCAACGCCCTCTGTGGCCAACGTCCTGACTTTC. Residues: CASSPTPSVANVLTF.

This clonotype was counted between two and nine times. The rearrangement links TRBV10-3 to TRBJ2-3; D unclear. CDR3 size: 12 residues. V was clipped by 11 bases and J by 5 bases, with 14 bases between them. CDR1 is ENHRY and CDR2 is SYGVKD in the germline V gene. The CDR3 loop reads CALGRARDTQYF. For the CDR3, the DNA is TGTGCCCTCGGCCGGGCGAGAGATACGCAGTATTTT.

The CDR3 reads CAWKAPGGYEQYF. Written as DNA, the CDR3 is TGTGCCTGGAAGGCGCCAGGGGGCTACGAGCAGTACTTC. V is TRBV30 and J is TRBJ2-5; the match to TRBD1 covers 7 bases. The better agreement between TRBJ2-7 and the DNA end casts doubt on the J call. Germline CDR1 and CDR2: GTSNPN and SVGIG (reference sequence). The CDR3 is 13 residues long.

The V gene is TRBV11-2, the J gene TRBJ2-5; perhaps TRBD2 as D (6 bases). The J call may be faulty, since TRBJ2-7 better matches the DNA end. Germline lookup yields CDR1 SGHAT and CDR2 FQNNGV. CDR3 length: 15 amino acids. CDR3 DNA: TGTGCCAGCAGCTTAGATCGACTAGGGTATTCCGAGCAGTACTTC. This translates into CASSLDRLGYSEQYF.

This clonotype was recorded many times. This chain joins TRBV5-1 and TRBJ2-5, with 9 bases aligning to TRBD2. CDR1 SGHRS and CDR2 YFSETQ come from the germline V gene. Losses at the gene ends were 5 bases for V and 5 bases for J; bases not matched to a gene: 10. This CDR3 region has 15 residues. The CDR3 DNA follows: TGCGCCAGCAGGAAAGAAGCGGGGGGCCGGGAGACCCAGTACTTC. It encodes CASRKEAGGRETQYF.

This clonotype came up once. Mismatch with germline at one junction end may stem from a read error. The chain carries TRBV29-1 and TRBJ1-2, with D possibly TRBD1 on 6 matching bases. The CDR3 contains 13 residues. Germline V gives CDR1 SQVTM, CDR2 ANQGSEA. The CDR3 DNA sequence: TGCAGCGTGTGGGATGGGGGGCGCGGTGGCCACACCTTC. This codes for CSVWDGGRGGHTF. Together with reference TRBV29-1 and TRBJ1-2, the CDR3 gives the full variable domain: SAVISQKPSRDICQRGTSLTIQCQVDSQVTMMFWYRQQPGQSLTLIATANQGSEATYESGFVIDKFPISRPNLTFSTLTVSNMSPEDSSIYLCSVWDGGRGGHTFGSGTRLTVV.

With respect to this clonotype: A much larger clone sits a single nucleotide away, making a read error possible. The chain links TRBV20-1 to TRBJ2-5, with D perhaps matching TRBD2 (5 bases). Germline V lookup: CDR1 DFQATT, CDR2 SNEGSKA (reference sequence). This CDR3 spans 10 amino acids. V was clipped by 5 bases and J by 6 bases, with 7 bases between them. This CDR3 reads CSAGRKTQYF. In DNA form, the CDR3 reads TGCAGTGCTGGGAGAAAGACCCAGTACTTC.

V is TRBV30 and J is TRBJ1-5, with unresolved D. The germline V gene encodes CDR1 GTSNPN and CDR2 SVGIG (reference sequence). Deletions cut 4 bases from V and 4 bases from J, with 14 bases between. This CDR3 has 14 amino acids. As DNA, the CDR3 is TGTGCCTGGATCCTCGGCCCTTTGAATCAGCCCCAGCATTTT. It specifies CAWILGPLNQPQHF.

Written as DNA, the CDR3 is TGCAGCGTTGTGGGGGTTGGACGGACCGAGACCCAGTACTTC. Protein: CSVVGVGRTETQYF. This chain links TRBV29-1 with TRBJ2-7; possibly TRBD1 or TRBD2 for D (5 bases each). The DNA end lines up better with TRBJ2-5; the J call may be wrong. The CDR3 contains 14 residues. The V gene's germline CDR1 is SQVTM and CDR2 ANQGSEA.

The V call is TRBV7-2, the J call TRBJ1-2; TRBD1 matches 7 bases. The germline gives CDR1 SGHTA, CDR2 FQGNSA. V trimming: 5 bases; J trimming: 2 bases; junction bases outside the gene matches: 11. There are 16 residues in the CDR3. The CDR3 sequence: CASSPGPDRANYGYTF. DNA for the CDR3: TGTGCCAGCAGCCCAGGACCCGACAGGGCCAACTATGGCTACACCTTC. Based on the CDR3 plus reference TRBV7-2 and TRBJ1-2, the full variable domain is GAGVSQSPSNKVTEKGKDVELRCDPISGHTALYWYRQSLGQGLEFLIYFQGNSAPDKSGLPSDRFSAERTGGSVSTLTIQRTQQEDSAVYLCASSPGPDRANYGYTFGSGTRLTVV.

The chain combines TRBV2 with TRBJ2-1; D might be TRBD1 (6 bases). CDR3 length equals 13 residues. V was shortened by 8 bases and J by 4 bases, with 12 bases between the two germline ends. The germline gives CDR1 SNHLY, CDR2 FYNNEI. CDR3 nucleotide sequence: TGTGCCAGCCGGGACACCCAATACAATGAGCAGTTCTTC. Translated, it gives CASRDTQYNEQFF.

This clonotype has only a few counts. The chain joins TRBV14 to TRBJ2-1; D not resolved. Germline V gene data show CDR1 as SGHDN and CDR2 as FVKESK. Trimming removed 0 bases from V and 10 bases from J, with 13 bases in between. The CDR3 covers 14 residues. The CDR3 DNA reads as TGTGCCAGCAGCCAAGAAAGTTTGGTAAACGAGCAGTTCTTC. It translates to CASSQESLVNEQFF.

This chain links TRBV7-6 with TRBJ2-3; unclear D gene. V lost 2 bases, J lost 0 bases, and 12 bases lay in between. Germline loops: CDR1 SGHVS, CDR2 FNYEAQ. This CDR3 contains 16 residues. CDR3 in DNA: TGTGCCAGCAGCTTATTTCCCAGGAGTAGCACAGATACGCAGTATTTT. Its translation is CASSLFPRSSTDTQYF.

V usage is TRBV7-2 and J usage is TRBJ1-5, with D possibly TRBD1 on 6 matching bases. The CDR3 runs to 15 residues. Trimming stripped 5 bases from V and 1 base from J, with 12 bases between. Germline loops: CDR1 SGHTA, CDR2 FQGNSA. CDR3 coding DNA: TGTGCCAGCAGCCCCTGGACAGTGAGCAATCAGCCCCAGCATTTT. Its translation is CASSPWTVSNQPQHF.

V and J are TRBV20-1 and TRBJ2-1, with D tentatively TRBD1 (5 bases). This CDR3 is built from 13 residues. V gave up 0 bases and J gave up 7 bases, with 10 bases separating them. Germline CDR1 DFQATT, CDR2 SNEGSKA (reference sequence). The CDR3 bases are TGCAGTGCTAGAGAGGACATCGGAAATGAGCAGTTCTTC. Amino acids: CSAREDIGNEQFF.

This chain links TRBV15 with TRBJ2-5; 8 bases line up with TRBD2. CDR3 length equals 21 residues. The V gene's germline CDR1 is LNHNV and CDR2 YYDKDF (reference sequence). The trim removed 0 bases at V and 5 bases at J, leaving 23 bases unmatched. The CDR3 region has the DNA TGTGCCACCAGCAGAGAGCCTCCGGGACTAGAGCACGTCTACCCCAGGGAGACCCAGTACTTC. This codes for CATSREPPGLEHVYPRETQYF. Complete variable domain (other parts from reference TRBV15 and TRBJ2-5): DAMVIQNPRYQVTQFGKPVTLSCSQTLNHNVMYWYQQKSSQAPKLLFHYYDKDFNNEADTPDNFQSRRPNTSFCFLDIRSPGLGDTAMYLCATSREPPGLEHVYPRETQYFGPGTRLLVL.

A remark on this clonotype: A much larger clone is a single base away; this may be a read error. The chain combines TRBV9 with TRBJ2-6; a possible D gene is TRBD2 (6 bases). Germline V gives CDR1 SGDLS, CDR2 YYNGEE. The length of the CDR3 is 17 residues. Between the trimmed V and J ends, which lost 1 base and 4 bases, there was a span of 15 bases. As DNA, the CDR3 is TGTGCCAGCAGCGTACCCCAGGAGGGCGGCGGGGCCAACGTCCTGACTTTC. It yields the protein CASSVPQEGGGANVLTF.

The chain combines TRBV5-1 with TRBJ1-1; D remains unclear. Trimming stripped 0 bases from V and 1 base from J, with 10 bases between. Germline-derived CDR1 and CDR2 are SGHRS and YFSETQ. The CDR3 is 15 amino acids. The CDR3 bases are TGCGCCAGCAGCTTGGGGGCGGCCTCGAACACTGAAGCTTTCTTT. Translation gives CASSLGAASNTEAFF. Looking up the rest from reference TRBV5-1 and TRBJ1-1 gives the full variable domain: KAGVTQTPRYLIKTRGQQVTLSCSPISGHRSVSWYQQTPGQGLQFLFEYFSETQRNKGNFPGRFSGRQFSNSRSEMNVSTLELGDSALYLCASSLGAASNTEAFFGQGTRLTVV.

This clonotype was counted a few times. The CDR3: CSARIWGEDGYTF. The CDR3 bases are TGCAGCGCTAGAATCTGGGGCGAAGATGGCTACACCTTC. The rearrangement uses TRBV29-1 and TRBJ1-2, with D possibly matching TRBD1 (5 bases). This CDR3 is built from 13 residues. V gave up 7 bases and J gave up 6 bases, with 18 bases separating them. Germline V CDR1 and CDR2: SQVTM, ANQGSEA.

This clonotype was recorded at least ten times. The CDR3 protein is CASSYGIGRAFF. CDR3 nucleotide sequence: TGTGCCAGCAGTTACGGAATTGGGCGAGCTTTCTTT. This chain connects TRBV6-5 to TRBJ1-1; D gene unclear. The V end lost 2 bases, the J end lost 10 bases, and 11 bases lay between the germline ends. This CDR3 region has 12 residues. Germline V gene sequence: CDR1 MNHEY, CDR2 SVGAGI.

The rearrangement uses TRBV20-1 and TRBJ1-2; TRBD1 matches at 8 bases. The V gene's germline CDR1 is DFQATT and CDR2 SNEGSKA (reference sequence). CDR3 length: 14 residues. CDR3 coding DNA: TGCGCTTATAGGTCCAGGGGGCGTAAAGATGGCTACACCTTC. As protein: CAYRSRGRKDGYTF.

This clonotype has a handful of counts. This rearrangement joins TRBV21-1 to TRBJ2-3. TRBV21-1 is described as a pseudogene. The CDR3 runs 15 residues. This CDR3 reads CASSRGCTITDTQYF. The CDR3 DNA reads as TGTGCCAGCAGCAGAGGGTGTACTATCACAGATACGCAGTATTTT.